What follows describes a single TCR beta chain. The sample contains more than one DNA sequence encoding this CDR3. The data were taken from a study of Ad26.COV2.S vaccination and SARS-CoV-2 variants. Treatment: roughly 18 received Ad26.COV2.S at low or high dose, single or two shots; several received placebo; per-sample allocation not given. The samples were gathered on day 63 after the first injection of vaccine or placebo. This CDR3 region has 13 residues. Trimming cost V 0 bases and J 1 base, with 4 bases left between them. From germline, CDR1 is SGHRS and CDR2 YFSETQ. Repertoires were generated with immunoSEQ multiplex PCR, while TCRdb's copy carries only in-frame clones and drops some. The sample lists around 450,000 clones; 90% were seen once.

This receptor was taken from a person between 18 and 65 years old who received the Ad26.COV2.S COVID-19 vaccine or a placebo. This chain connects TRBV5-1 to TRBJ1-1; no firm D call. The input for sequencing was peripheral blood, taken in a trial of Ad26.COV2.S vaccine versus placebo. CDR3 in amino acids: CASSLAGNTEAFF. The DNA of the CDR3 is TGCGCCAGCAGCTTGGCAGGGAACACTGAAGCTTTCTTT.